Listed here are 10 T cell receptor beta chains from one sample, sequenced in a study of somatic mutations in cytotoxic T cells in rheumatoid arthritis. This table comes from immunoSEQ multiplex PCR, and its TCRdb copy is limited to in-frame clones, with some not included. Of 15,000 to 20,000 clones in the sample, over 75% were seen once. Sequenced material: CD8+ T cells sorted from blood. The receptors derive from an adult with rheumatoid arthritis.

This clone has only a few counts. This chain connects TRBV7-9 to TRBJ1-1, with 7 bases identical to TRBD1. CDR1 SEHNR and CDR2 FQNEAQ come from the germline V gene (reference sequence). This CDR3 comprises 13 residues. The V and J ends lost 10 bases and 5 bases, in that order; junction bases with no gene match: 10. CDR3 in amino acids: CAIPGGLGTEAFF. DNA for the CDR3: TGTGCCATACCAGGGGGATTGGGAACTGAAGCTTTCTTT.

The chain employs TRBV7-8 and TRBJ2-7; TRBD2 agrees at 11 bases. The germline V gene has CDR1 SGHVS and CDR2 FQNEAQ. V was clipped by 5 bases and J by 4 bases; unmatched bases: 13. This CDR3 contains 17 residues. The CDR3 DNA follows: TGTGCCAGCAGCCCCGTAGCGGGGGGGCTGTGGCGATACGAGCAGTACTTC. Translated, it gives CASSPVAGGLWRYEQYF.

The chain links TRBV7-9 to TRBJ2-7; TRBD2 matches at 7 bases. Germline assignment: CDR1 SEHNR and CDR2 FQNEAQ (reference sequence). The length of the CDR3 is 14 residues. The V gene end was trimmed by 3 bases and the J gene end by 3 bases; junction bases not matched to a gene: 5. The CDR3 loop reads CASSFAGDFYEQYF. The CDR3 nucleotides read TGTGCCAGCAGCTTCGCGGGAGACTTCTACGAGCAGTACTTC. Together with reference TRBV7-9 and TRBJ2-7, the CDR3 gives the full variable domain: DTGVSQNPRHKITKRGQNVTFRCDPISEHNRLYWYRQTLGQGPEFLTYFQNEAQLEKSRLLSDRFSAERPKGSFSTLEIQRTEQGDSAMYLCASSFAGDFYEQYFGPGTRLTVT.

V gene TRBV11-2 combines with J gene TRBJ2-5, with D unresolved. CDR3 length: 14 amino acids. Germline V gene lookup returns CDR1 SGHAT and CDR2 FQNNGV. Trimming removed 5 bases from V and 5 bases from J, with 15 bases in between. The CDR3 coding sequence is TGTGCCAGCAGCCTAGTCGGGTGGCCCGAGACCCAGTACTTC. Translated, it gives CASSLVGWPETQYF. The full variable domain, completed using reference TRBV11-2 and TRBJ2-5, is EAGVAQSPRYKIIEKRQSVAFWCNPISGHATLYWYQQILGQGPKLLIQFQNNGVVDDSQLPKDRFSAERLKGVDSTLKIQPAKLEDSAVYLCASSLVGWPETQYFGPGTRLLVL.

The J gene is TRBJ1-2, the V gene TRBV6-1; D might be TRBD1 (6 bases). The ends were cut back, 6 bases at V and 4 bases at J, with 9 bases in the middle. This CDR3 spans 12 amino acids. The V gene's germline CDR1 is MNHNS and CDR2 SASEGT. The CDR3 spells CASRTGLYGYTF. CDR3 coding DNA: TGTGCCAGCAGGACAGGACTCTATGGCTACACCTTC.

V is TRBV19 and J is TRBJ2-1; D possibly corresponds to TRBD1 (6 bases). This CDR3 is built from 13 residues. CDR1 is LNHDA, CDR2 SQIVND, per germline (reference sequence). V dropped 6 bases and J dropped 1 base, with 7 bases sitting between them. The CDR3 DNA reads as TGTGCCAGTAGCAGGGGATCCTACAATGAGCAGTTCTTC. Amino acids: CASSRGSYNEQFF.

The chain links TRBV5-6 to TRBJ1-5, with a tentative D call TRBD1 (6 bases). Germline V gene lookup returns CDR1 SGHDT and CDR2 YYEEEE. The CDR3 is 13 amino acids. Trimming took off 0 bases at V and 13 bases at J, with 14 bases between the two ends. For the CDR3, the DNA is TGTGCCAGCAGCTTGGCAGGGACAATTTATCAGCATTTT. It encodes CASSLAGTIYQHF.

The CDR3 is CASSLVLPRGWQETQYF. In DNA, the CDR3 is TGCGCCAGCAGCTTGGTCTTGCCCCGAGGATGGCAAGAGACCCAGTACTTC. J is TRBJ2-5 and V is TRBV5-1, with D unclear. The germline V gene encodes CDR1 SGHRS and CDR2 YFSETQ. The CDR3 is made up of 17 amino acids. Between the trimmed V and J ends, which lost 0 bases and 2 bases, there was a span of 17 bases.

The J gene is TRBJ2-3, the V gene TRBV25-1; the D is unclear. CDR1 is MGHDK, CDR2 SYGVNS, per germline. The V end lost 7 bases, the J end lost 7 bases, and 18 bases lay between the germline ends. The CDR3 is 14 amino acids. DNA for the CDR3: TGTGCCAGCAACGTACTCGAGATAACGTATACGCAGTATTTT. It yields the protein CASNVLEITYTQYF.

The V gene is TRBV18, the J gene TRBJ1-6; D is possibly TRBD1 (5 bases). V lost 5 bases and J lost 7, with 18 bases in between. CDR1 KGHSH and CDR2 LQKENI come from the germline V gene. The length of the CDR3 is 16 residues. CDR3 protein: CASSSSWGDLNSPLHF. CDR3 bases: TGTGCCAGCTCATCGAGTTGGGGGGACCTAAATTCACCCCTCCACTTT.